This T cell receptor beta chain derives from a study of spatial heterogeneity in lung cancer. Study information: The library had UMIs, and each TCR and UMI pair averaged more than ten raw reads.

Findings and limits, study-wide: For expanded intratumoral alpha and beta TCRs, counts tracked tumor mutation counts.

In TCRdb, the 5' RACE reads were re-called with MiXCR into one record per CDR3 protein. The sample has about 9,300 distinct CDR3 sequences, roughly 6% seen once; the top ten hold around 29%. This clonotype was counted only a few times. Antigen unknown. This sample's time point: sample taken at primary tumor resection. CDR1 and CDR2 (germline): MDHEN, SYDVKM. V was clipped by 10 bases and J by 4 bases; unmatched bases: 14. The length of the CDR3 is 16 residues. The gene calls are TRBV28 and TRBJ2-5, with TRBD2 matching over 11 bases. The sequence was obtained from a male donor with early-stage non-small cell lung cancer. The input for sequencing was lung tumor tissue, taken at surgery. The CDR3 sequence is CATTGIVAGGRETQYF. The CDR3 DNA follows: TGTGCCACCACTGGGATTGTAGCGGGGGGGCGAGAGACCCAGTACTTC.